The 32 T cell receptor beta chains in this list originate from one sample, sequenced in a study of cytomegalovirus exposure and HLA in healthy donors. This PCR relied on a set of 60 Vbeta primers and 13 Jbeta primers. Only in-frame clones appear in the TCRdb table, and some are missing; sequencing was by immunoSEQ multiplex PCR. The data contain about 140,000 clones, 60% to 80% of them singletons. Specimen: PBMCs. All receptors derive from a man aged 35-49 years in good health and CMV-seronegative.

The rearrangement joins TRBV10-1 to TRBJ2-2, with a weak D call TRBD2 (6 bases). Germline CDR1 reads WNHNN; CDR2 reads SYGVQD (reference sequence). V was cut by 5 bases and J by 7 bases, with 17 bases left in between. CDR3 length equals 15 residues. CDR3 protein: CASSRTGLLGGELFF. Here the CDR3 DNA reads TGCGCCAGCAGTCGTACGGGACTCTTGGGCGGGGAGCTGTTTTTT.

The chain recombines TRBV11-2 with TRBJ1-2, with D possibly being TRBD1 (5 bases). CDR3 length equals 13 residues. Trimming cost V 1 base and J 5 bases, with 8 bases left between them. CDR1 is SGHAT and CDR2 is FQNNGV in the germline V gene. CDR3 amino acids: CASSLAQGYGYTF. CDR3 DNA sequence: TGTGCCAGCAGCTTAGCCCAGGGATATGGCTACACCTTC.

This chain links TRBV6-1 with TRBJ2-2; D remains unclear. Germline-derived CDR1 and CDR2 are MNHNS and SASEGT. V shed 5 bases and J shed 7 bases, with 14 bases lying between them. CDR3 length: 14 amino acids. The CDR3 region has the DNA TGTGCCAGCAGTTCTAGAGAGCCGATCGGGGAGCTGTTTTTT. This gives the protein CASSSREPIGELFF.

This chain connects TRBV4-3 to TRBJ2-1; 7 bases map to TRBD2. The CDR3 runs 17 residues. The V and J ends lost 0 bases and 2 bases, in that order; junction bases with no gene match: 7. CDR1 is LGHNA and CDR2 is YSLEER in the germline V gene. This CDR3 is CASSQDLRGSAYNEQFF. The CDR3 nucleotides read TGCGCCAGCAGCCAAGATCTTCGCGGGAGCGCCTACAATGAGCAGTTCTTC.

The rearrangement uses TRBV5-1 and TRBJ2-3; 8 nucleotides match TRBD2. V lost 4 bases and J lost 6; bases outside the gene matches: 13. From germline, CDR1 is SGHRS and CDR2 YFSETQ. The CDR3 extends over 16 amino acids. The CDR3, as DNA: TGCGCCAGCAGCCCAAGGACTAGCCCTACAAATGATACGCAGTATTTT. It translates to CASSPRTSPTNDTQYF. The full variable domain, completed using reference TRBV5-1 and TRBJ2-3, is KAGVTQTPRYLIKTRGQQVTLSCSPISGHRSVSWYQQTPGQGLQFLFEYFSETQRNKGNFPGRFSGRQFSNSRSEMNVSTLELGDSALYLCASSPRTSPTNDTQYFGPGTRLTVL.

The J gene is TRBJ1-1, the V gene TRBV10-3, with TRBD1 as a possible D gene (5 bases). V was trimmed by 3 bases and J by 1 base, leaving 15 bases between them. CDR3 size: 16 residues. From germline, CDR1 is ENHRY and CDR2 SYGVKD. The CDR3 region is CAISDPSGRGNTEAFF. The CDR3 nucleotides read TGTGCCATCAGTGACCCCTCAGGGCGCGGGAACACTGAAGCTTTCTTT.

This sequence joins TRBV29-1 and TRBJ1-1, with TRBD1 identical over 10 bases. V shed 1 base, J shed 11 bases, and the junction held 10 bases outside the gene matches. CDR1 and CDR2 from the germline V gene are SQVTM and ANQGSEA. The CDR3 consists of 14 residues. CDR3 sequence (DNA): TGCAGCGTTGAAGTTAAGATGGGGACAGGGGATGCTTTCTTT. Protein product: CSVEVKMGTGDAFF.

The CDR3 is CASSGTGVRSYTF. The CDR3 bases are TGTGCCAGCAGCGGTACAGGGGTACGTAGCTACACCTTC. The chain links TRBV7-2 to TRBJ1-2; 7 nucleotides match TRBD1. Germline trimming cut 5 bases from V and 9 bases from J; bases unmatched to any gene: 9. Germline assignment: CDR1 SGHTA and CDR2 FQGNSA. This CDR3 contains 13 residues.

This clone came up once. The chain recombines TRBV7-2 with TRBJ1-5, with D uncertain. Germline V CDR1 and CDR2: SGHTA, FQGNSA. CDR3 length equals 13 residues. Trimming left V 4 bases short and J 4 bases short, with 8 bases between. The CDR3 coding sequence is TGTGCCAGCAGCTCGGACTTAAATCAGCCCCAGCATTTT. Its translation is CASSSDLNQPQHF.

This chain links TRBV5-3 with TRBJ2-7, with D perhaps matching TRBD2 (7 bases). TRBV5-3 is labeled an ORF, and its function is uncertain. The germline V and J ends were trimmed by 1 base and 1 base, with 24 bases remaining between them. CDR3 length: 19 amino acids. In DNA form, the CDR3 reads TGTGCCAGAAGCTTGAGGGGGTGGGCGGGGGCTCGATGGTCCTACGAGCAGTACTTC. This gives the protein CARSLRGWAGARWSYEQYF.

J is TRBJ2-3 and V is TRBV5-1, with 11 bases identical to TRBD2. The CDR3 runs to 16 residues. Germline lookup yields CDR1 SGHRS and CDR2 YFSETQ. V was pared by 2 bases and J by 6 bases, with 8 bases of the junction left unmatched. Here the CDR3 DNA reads TGCGCCAGCAGCTTAGGTAGCGGGGGGGCATACGATACGCAGTATTTT. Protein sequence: CASSLGSGGAYDTQYF. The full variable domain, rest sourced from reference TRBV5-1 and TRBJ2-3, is KAGVTQTPRYLIKTRGQQVTLSCSPISGHRSVSWYQQTPGQGLQFLFEYFSETQRNKGNFPGRFSGRQFSNSRSEMNVSTLELGDSALYLCASSLGSGGAYDTQYFGPGTRLTVL.

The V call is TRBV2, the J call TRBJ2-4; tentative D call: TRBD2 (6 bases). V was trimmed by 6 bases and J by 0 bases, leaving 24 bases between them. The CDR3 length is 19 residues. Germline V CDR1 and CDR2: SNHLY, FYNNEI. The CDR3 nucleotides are TGTGCCAGCAGCCGATCCCACTGGAGGGCCCTTCTAGCCAAAAACATTCAGTACTTC. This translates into CASSRSHWRALLAKNIQYF.

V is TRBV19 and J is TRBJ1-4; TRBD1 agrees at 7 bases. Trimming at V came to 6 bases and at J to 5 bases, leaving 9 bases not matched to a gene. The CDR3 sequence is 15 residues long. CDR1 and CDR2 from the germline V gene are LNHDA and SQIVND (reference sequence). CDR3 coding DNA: TGTGCCAGTAGGGATGGACAGGTTATAAATGAAAAACTGTTTTTT. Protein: CASRDGQVINEKLFF.

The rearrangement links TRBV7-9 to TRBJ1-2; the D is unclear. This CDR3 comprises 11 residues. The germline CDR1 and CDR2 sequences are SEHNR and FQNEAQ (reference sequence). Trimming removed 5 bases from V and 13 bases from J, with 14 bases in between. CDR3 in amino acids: CASSPNLPPTF. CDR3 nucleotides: TGTGCCAGCAGCCCGAACTTGCCTCCCACCTTC.

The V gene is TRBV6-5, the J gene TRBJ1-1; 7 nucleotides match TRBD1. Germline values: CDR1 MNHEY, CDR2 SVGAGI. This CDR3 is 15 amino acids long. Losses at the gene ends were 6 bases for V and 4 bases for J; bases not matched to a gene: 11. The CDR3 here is CASRPRDRHSTEAFF. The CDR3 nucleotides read TGTGCCAGCAGGCCTAGGGACAGACACTCCACTGAAGCTTTCTTT.

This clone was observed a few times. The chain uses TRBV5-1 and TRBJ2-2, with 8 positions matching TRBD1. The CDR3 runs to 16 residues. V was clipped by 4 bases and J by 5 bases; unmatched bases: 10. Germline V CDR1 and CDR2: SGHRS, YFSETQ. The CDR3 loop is CASSQRTGRNTGELFF. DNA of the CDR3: TGCGCCAGCAGCCAAAGGACAGGGAGGAATACCGGGGAGCTGTTTTTT.

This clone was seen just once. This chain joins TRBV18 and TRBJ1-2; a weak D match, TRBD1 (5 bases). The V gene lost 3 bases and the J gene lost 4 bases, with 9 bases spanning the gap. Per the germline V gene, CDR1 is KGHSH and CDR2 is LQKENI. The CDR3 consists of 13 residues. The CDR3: CASSPDKLYGYTF. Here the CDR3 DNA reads TGTGCCAGCTCACCGGACAAACTCTATGGCTACACCTTC. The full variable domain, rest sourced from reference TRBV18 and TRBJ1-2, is NAGVMQNPRHLVRRRGQEARLRCSPMKGHSHVYWYRQLPEEGLKFMVYLQKENIIDESGMPKERFSAEFPKEGPSILRIQQVVRGDSAAYFCASSPDKLYGYTFGSGTRLTVV.

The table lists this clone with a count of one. CDR3 DNA sequence: TGTGCCAGCAGTTTGTCCGCCAGGGGCTCACCCCTCCACTTT. Translating gives CASSLSARGSPLHF. V usage is TRBV28 and J usage is TRBJ1-6; possible D gene TRBD1, 6 bases. With 3 bases removed from V and 10 bases from J, the gap between germline ends came to 13 bases. There are 14 residues in the CDR3. Germline V CDR1 and CDR2: MDHEN, SYDVKM.

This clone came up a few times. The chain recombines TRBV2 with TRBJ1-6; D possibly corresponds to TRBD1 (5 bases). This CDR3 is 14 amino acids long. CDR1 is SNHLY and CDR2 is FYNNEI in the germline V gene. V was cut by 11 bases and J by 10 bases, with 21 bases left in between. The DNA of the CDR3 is TGTGCCGGAGGGGCGACGGACTCCGAATCACCCCTCCACTTT. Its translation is CAGGATDSESPLHF.

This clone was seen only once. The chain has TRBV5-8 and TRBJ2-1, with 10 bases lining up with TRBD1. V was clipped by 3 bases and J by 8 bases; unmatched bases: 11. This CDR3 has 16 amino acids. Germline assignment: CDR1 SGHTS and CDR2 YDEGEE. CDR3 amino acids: CASSSKTGGDYHEQFF. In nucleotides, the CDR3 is TGTGCCAGCAGCTCTAAGACAGGGGGCGATTACCATGAGCAGTTCTTC.

CDR3 region: CASSLGWRDSETQYF. Written as DNA, the CDR3 is TGTGCCAGCAGCTTAGGTTGGAGAGACTCCGAGACCCAGTACTTC. The chain joins TRBV7-8 to TRBJ2-5; D remains ambiguous. The CDR3 is 15 amino acids. Per the germline V gene, CDR1 is SGHVS and CDR2 is FQNEAQ. The V end lost 1 base, the J end lost 5 bases, and 14 bases lay between the germline ends.

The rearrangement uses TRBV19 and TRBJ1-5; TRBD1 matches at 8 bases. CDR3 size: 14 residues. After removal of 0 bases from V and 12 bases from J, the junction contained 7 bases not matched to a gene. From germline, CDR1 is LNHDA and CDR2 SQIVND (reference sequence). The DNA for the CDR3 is TGTGCCAGTAGTATAGATCCAGGACAGGGTGTCCAGCATTTT. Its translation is CASSIDPGQGVQHF.

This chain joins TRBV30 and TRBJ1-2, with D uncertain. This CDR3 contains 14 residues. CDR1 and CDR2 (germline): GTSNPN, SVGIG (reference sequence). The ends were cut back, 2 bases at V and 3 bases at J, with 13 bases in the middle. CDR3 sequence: CAWSQGGSYYGYTF. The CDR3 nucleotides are TGTGCCTGGAGTCAAGGCGGCAGCTACTATGGCTACACCTTC. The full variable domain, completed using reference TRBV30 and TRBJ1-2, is SQTIHQWPATLVQPVGSPLSLECTVEGTSNPNLYWYRQAAGRGLQLLFYSVGIGQISSEVPQNLSASRPQDRQFILSSKKLLLSDSGFYLCAWSQGGSYYGYTFGSGTRLTVV.

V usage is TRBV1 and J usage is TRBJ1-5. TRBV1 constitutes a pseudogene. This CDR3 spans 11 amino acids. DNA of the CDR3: TGCACCAGCGGGGAGAATCAGCCCCAGCATTTT. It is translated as CTSGENQPQHF.

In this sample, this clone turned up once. Written as DNA, the CDR3 is TGCGCCAGCAGCCCCCCACCGGGTCCCTCTAACTATGGCTACACCTTC. This translates into CASSPPPGPSNYGYTF. The J gene is TRBJ1-2, the V gene TRBV4-1; D gene ambiguous. Germline CDR1 reads MGHRA; CDR2 reads YSYEKL. V gave up 4 bases and J gave up 0 bases, with 15 bases separating them. The CDR3 consists of 16 residues.

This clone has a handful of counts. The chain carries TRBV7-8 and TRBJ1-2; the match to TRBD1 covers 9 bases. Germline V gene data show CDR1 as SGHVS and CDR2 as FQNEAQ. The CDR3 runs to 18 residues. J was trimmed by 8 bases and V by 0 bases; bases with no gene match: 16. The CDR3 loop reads CASSLAPRTGAPPGGYTF. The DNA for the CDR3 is TGTGCCAGCAGCTTAGCGCCTCGGACAGGGGCCCCTCCGGGAGGCTACACCTTC.

In nucleotides, the CDR3 is TGCGCCAGCAGCTTGGTATCCGCAGCCGGGAATGGCTACACCTTC. Translating it yields CASSLVSAAGNGYTF. The chain joins TRBV5-1 to TRBJ1-2; D is ambiguous. Trimming left V 0 bases short and J 6 bases short, with 15 bases between. CDR1 and CDR2 from the germline V gene are SGHRS and YFSETQ. The CDR3 sequence is 15 residues long.

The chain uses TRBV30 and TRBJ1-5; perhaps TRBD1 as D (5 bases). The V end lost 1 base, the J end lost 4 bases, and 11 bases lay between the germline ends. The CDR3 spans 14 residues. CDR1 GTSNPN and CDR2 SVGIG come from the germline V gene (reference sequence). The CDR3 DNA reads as TGTGCCTGGAGTGCAGGGTCCGGGAATCAGCCCCAGCATTTT. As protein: CAWSAGSGNQPQHF. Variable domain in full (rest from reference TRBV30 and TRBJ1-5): SQTIHQWPATLVQPVGSPLSLECTVEGTSNPNLYWYRQAAGRGLQLLFYSVGIGQISSEVPQNLSASRPQDRQFILSSKKLLLSDSGFYLCAWSAGSGNQPQHFGDGTRLSIL.

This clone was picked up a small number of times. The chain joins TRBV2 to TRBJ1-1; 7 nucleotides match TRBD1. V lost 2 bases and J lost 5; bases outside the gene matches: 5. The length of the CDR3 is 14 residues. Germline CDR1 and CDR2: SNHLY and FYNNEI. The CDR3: CASSENRGRTEAFF. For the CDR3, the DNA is TGTGCCAGCAGTGAAAACAGGGGAAGGACTGAAGCTTTCTTT.

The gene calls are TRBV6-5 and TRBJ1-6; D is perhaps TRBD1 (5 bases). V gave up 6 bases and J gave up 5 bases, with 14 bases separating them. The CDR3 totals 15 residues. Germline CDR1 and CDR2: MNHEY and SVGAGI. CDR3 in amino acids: CASSREGDDNSPLHF. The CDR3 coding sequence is TGTGCCAGCAGCCGTGAAGGGGATGATAATTCACCCCTCCACTTT.

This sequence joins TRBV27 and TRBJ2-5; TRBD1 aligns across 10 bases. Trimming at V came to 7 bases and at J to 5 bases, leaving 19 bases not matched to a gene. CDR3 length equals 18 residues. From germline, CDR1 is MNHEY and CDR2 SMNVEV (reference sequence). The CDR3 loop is CASTQRGQGNQYGETQYF. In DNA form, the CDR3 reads TGTGCCAGCACCCAAAGGGGACAGGGGAATCAATACGGGGAGACCCAGTACTTC.

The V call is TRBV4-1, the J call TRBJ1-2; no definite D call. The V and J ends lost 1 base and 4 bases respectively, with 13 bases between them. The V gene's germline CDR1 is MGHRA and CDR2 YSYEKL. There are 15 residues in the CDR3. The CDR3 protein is CASSQVYGSGYGYTF. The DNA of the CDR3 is TGCGCCAGCAGCCAAGTTTACGGGTCGGGCTATGGCTACACCTTC.